This T cell receptor (beta chain) is from a study of shared clonotypes between healthy human individuals. General observations from the study: Exclusively blood specimens were collected; tissue repertoires likely differ.

The repertoire was sequenced with immunoSEQ multiplex PCR; TCRdb's copy has only in-frame clones and lacks some. The table lists millions of clones, 90% to 95% of them singletons, with roughly 0.13% in the top ten. Worth noting for this clone: Its antigen remains unidentified.

V gave up 4 bases and J gave up 4 bases; unmatched junction bases: 9. Germline V gene sequence: CDR1 SGHDT, CDR2 YYEEEE. This CDR3 has 16 amino acids. The chain links TRBV5-6 to TRBJ1-5; 9 positions agree with TRBD1. The sample taken for sequencing was naive CD4+ T cells sorted from blood. Regarding subset: CD45RA+ positively selected. The clonotype comes from a man aged 18 to 30 in good health. CDR3 in DNA: TGTGCCAGCAGCCGGTCGACAGGGGGGGTTAATCAGCCCCAGCATTTT. Translating it yields CASSRSTGGVNQPQHF.